The rows below give T cell receptor beta chains drawn from one sample of a study of response to subunit inactivated influenza vaccine. TCRdb itself ran the RT-PCR reads through MiXCR, one entry per CDR3 protein. The data hold about 580,000 distinct CDR3 sequences, with 12% to 15% observed a single time. The specimen comprised PBMCs from blood, sampled 11 to 12 days after vaccination. Receptor source: a man in his fifties who received an inactivated influenza vaccine. CDR3s include the opening cysteine and the closing phenylalanine or tryptophan. The order of the fields is CDR3 DNA, CDR3 protein, V gene, clone size, J gene, D gene. The D gene is left open where the match is weak. Where a row states a size, it is once, few, many or the class of an expanded clone; other rows omit it.

CDR3 DNA: TGTGCCATCAGTTTGGACGGACGATCGAATTCACCCCTCCACTTT; CDR3 protein: CAISLDGRSNSPLHF; V gene: TRBV10-3; clone size: few; J gene: TRBJ1-6; D gene: .
CDR3 DNA: TGCAGTGCTAGAGATTTAAACGGGGATTATAATTCACCCCTCCACTTT; CDR3 protein: CSARDLNGDYNSPLHF; V gene: TRBV20-1; clone size: .; J gene: TRBJ1-6; D gene: .
CDR3 DNA: TGTGCCACCAGCCTTCCGGGACTCCTCCTTTCTGGTAGCGAGCAGTACTTC; CDR3 protein: CATSLPGLLLSGSEQYF; V gene: TRBV15; clone size: few; J gene: TRBJ2-7; D gene: .
CDR3 DNA: TGCGCCAGCAGTTTTGACGGACTCTACACTGAAGCTTTCTTT; CDR3 protein: CASSFDGLYTEAFF; V gene: TRBV5-1; clone size: .; J gene: TRBJ1-1; D gene: .
CDR3 DNA: TGTGCCAGCAGCTTAGATGGGGCGGGAGTCTTCTCCTACGAGCAGTACTTC; CDR3 protein: CASSLDGAGVFSYEQYF; V gene: TRBV11-2; clone size: once; J gene: TRBJ2-7; D gene: TRBD2
CDR3 DNA: TGTGCCAGCAGTTACTCCCGTAACTATGGCTACACCTTC; CDR3 protein: CASSYSRNYGYTF; V gene: TRBV6-5; clone size: few; J gene: TRBJ1-2; D gene: .
CDR3 DNA: TGCAGTGCTAGTAAAGCCTACGAGCAGTACTTC; CDR3 protein: CSASKAYEQYF; V gene: TRBV20-1; clone size: .; J gene: TRBJ2-7; D gene: .
CDR3 DNA: TGTGCCAGCACCCATCTTACGGGGCTAGGAGGTTACAATGAGCAGTTCTTC; CDR3 protein: CASTHLTGLGGYNEQFF; V gene: TRBV27; clone size: few; J gene: TRBJ2-1; D gene: .
CDR3 DNA: TGTGCCAGCAGCGAAACAGGGGGTAACGACTATGGCTACACCTTC; CDR3 protein: CASSETGGNDYGYTF; V gene: TRBV9; clone size: few; J gene: TRBJ1-2; D gene: TRBD1
CDR3 DNA: TGTGCCAGCAGCGCTCGCTCGGGGGGACACCCTCAAGAGACCCAGTACTTC; CDR3 protein: CASSARSGGHPQETQYF; V gene: TRBV9; clone size: .; J gene: TRBJ2-5; D gene: .
CDR3 DNA: TGTGCCAGCAATATTCATGGATCACGCACAGATACGCAGTATTTT; CDR3 protein: CASNIHGSRTDTQYF; V gene: TRBV12-3/TRBV12-4; clone size: .; J gene: TRBJ2-3; D gene: .
CDR3 DNA: TGCAGCGTTGTGAGCGACAATGAGCAGTTCTTC; CDR3 protein: CSVVSDNEQFF; V gene: TRBV29-1; clone size: many; J gene: TRBJ2-1; D gene: .
CDR3 DNA: TGTGCCAGTAGTGCCTCCGGGTCCGATCAGCCCCAGCATTTT; CDR3 protein: CASSASGSDQPQHF; V gene: TRBV19; clone size: few; J gene: TRBJ1-5; D gene: .
CDR3 DNA: TGTGCCAGCAGCTTCCGAGACGACTTATATCTACAGACCCAGTACTTC; CDR3 protein: CASSFRDDLYLQTQYF; V gene: TRBV5-5; clone size: .; J gene: TRBJ2-5; D gene: .
CDR3 DNA: TGTGCCTGGAGTGAAGATTATTTCACAGATACGCAGTATTTT; CDR3 protein: CAWSEDYFTDTQYF; V gene: TRBV30; clone size: .; J gene: TRBJ2-3; D gene: .
CDR3 DNA: TGTGCCAGCAGCCTAACGGGACTAGCGGCTCATGAGCAGTTCTTC; CDR3 protein: CASSLTGLAAHEQFF; V gene: TRBV7-8; clone size: .; J gene: TRBJ2-1; D gene: TRBD2
CDR3 DNA: TGCAGCGTTGAAGCTGTCGGATGGGACACTGAAGCTTTCTTT; CDR3 protein: CSVEAVGWDTEAFF; V gene: TRBV29-1; clone size: .; J gene: TRBJ1-1; D gene: .
CDR3 DNA: TGTGCCTGGAGCGCTCCGGTTTCAGATACGCAGTATTTT; CDR3 protein: CAWSAPVSDTQYF; V gene: TRBV30; clone size: few; J gene: TRBJ2-3; D gene: .
CDR3 DNA: TGCAGCGCTACAGGGGGACAGTCCCACGAGCAGTACTTC; CDR3 protein: CSATGGQSHEQYF; V gene: TRBV29-1; clone size: .; J gene: TRBJ2-7; D gene: TRBD1
CDR3 DNA: TGTGCCAGTACGACAGGGCAGGGTGAAAAACTGTTTTTT; CDR3 protein: CASTTGQGEKLFF; V gene: TRBV12-3/TRBV12-4; clone size: many; J gene: TRBJ1-4; D gene: TRBD1
CDR3 DNA: TGTGCCAGCAGTTTAGGGGGGCTCTCACCCCTCCACTTT; CDR3 protein: CASSLGGLSPLHF; V gene: TRBV27; clone size: few; J gene: TRBJ1-6; D gene: .
CDR3 DNA: TGTGCCAGCAGTTTTTCGGGACAGGTGTCAATGGGCTACACCTTC; CDR3 protein: CASSFSGQVSMGYTF; V gene: TRBV28; clone size: .; J gene: TRBJ1-2; D gene: TRBD1
CDR3 DNA: TGTGCCAGCAGCCGACAACAGGGGGGCGAGCAGTACTTC; CDR3 protein: CASSRQQGGEQYF; V gene: TRBV11-3; clone size: .; J gene: TRBJ2-7; D gene: TRBD1
CDR3 DNA: TGTGCCATCAGTGATCCCACAAGCACAGATACGCAGTATTTT; CDR3 protein: CAISDPTSTDTQYF; V gene: TRBV10-3; clone size: few; J gene: TRBJ2-3; D gene: .
CDR3 DNA: TGCGCCAGCAGCTTGCTCGGAGAAGAGACCCAGTACTTC; CDR3 protein: CASSLLGEETQYF; V gene: TRBV5-1; clone size: many; J gene: TRBJ2-5; D gene: .
CDR3 DNA: TGTGCCAGCAGTTTAGACAGGGAGTACAATGAGCAGTTCTTC; CDR3 protein: CASSLDREYNEQFF; V gene: TRBV12-3/TRBV12-4; clone size: .; J gene: TRBJ2-1; D gene: .
CDR3 DNA: TGTGCCAGCAGCACCCTGACGACCCGGGACAGGACCTACGAGCAGTACTTC; CDR3 protein: CASSTLTTRDRTYEQYF; V gene: TRBV5-6; clone size: .; J gene: TRBJ2-7; D gene: TRBD1
CDR3 DNA: TGCAGTGCTAGAGGAATCCGCGGCTCTGGGGCCAACGTCCTGACTTTC; CDR3 protein: CSARGIRGSGANVLTF; V gene: TRBV20-1; clone size: few; J gene: TRBJ2-6; D gene: .
CDR3 DNA: TGTGCCAGCAGGGGACAGGGAAAAGAGACCCAGTACTTC; CDR3 protein: CASRGQGKETQYF; V gene: TRBV6-2/TRBV6-3; clone size: .; J gene: TRBJ2-5; D gene: TRBD1
CDR3 DNA: TGTGCCAGCAGTATCGGACAGGGACGATCAGAGACCCAGTACTTC; CDR3 protein: CASSIGQGRSETQYF; V gene: TRBV12-3/TRBV12-4; clone size: .; J gene: TRBJ2-5; D gene: TRBD1
CDR3 DNA: TGCGCCAGCAGCCCCTCCCCAAGCGTCAATGAGCAGTTCTTC; CDR3 protein: CASSPSPSVNEQFF; V gene: TRBV4-3; clone size: .; J gene: TRBJ2-1; D gene: .
CDR3 DNA: TGTGCCAGCAACCTAGCGGGAGGAGCAGATACGCAGTATTTT; CDR3 protein: CASNLAGGADTQYF; V gene: TRBV14; clone size: many; J gene: TRBJ2-3; D gene: TRBD2
CDR3 DNA: TGCGCCAGCAGCCAAACTTCGCTGGGCTCCTACAATGAGCAGTTCTTC; CDR3 protein: CASSQTSLGSYNEQFF; V gene: TRBV4-3; clone size: once; J gene: TRBJ2-1; D gene: .
CDR3 DNA: TGTGCCAGCAGTTCCTCCGGGCCTAGCCCTTACAATGAGCAGTTCTTC; CDR3 protein: CASSSSGPSPYNEQFF; V gene: TRBV6-2/TRBV6-3; clone size: many; J gene: TRBJ2-1; D gene: .
CDR3 DNA: TGTGCCACCAGCAGAGACAAGACAGATACGCAGTATTTT; CDR3 protein: CATSRDKTDTQYF; V gene: TRBV15; clone size: .; J gene: TRBJ2-3; D gene: .
CDR3 DNA: TGCAGCGTGCGGAACCACAGGGGCGAGAACACTGAAGCTTTCTTT; CDR3 protein: CSVRNHRGENTEAFF; V gene: TRBV29-1; clone size: .; J gene: TRBJ1-1; D gene: TRBD1
CDR3 DNA: TGTGCCAGCAGCCACAGGGGGCCAGGGGAGCTGTTTTTT; CDR3 protein: CASSHRGPGELFF; V gene: TRBV11-1; clone size: few; J gene: TRBJ2-2; D gene: TRBD1
CDR3 DNA: TGTGCCAGCAGCTTCAAGGCCGGAAACACCATATATTTT; CDR3 protein: CASSFKAGNTIYF; V gene: TRBV7-2; clone size: few; J gene: TRBJ1-3; D gene: .
CDR3 DNA: TGTGCCAGCGGAGCTTCGCGGACAACAAACACAGATACGCAGTATTTT; CDR3 protein: CASGASRTTNTDTQYF; V gene: TRBV11-2; clone size: .; J gene: TRBJ2-3; D gene: .
CDR3 DNA: TGTGCCAGCAGTGGTCTAGACAAACCCCACGAGCAGTACTTC; CDR3 protein: CASSGLDKPHEQYF; V gene: TRBV28; clone size: .; J gene: TRBJ2-7; D gene: .
CDR3 DNA: TGTGCCAGCAGTATGACTAGCGGATACACCGGGGAGCTGTTTTTT; CDR3 protein: CASSMTSGYTGELFF; V gene: TRBV12-3/TRBV12-4; clone size: many; J gene: TRBJ2-2; D gene: TRBD2
CDR3 DNA: TGTGCCACCAGCACCGGAGGCCTACTGAACACTGAAGCTTTCTTT; CDR3 protein: CATSTGGLLNTEAFF; V gene: TRBV15; clone size: .; J gene: TRBJ1-1; D gene: .
CDR3 DNA: TGTGCCAGCAGTAGCGAGGGAATAGATGAGCAGTTCTTC; CDR3 protein: CASSSEGIDEQFF; V gene: TRBV6-1; clone size: once; J gene: TRBJ2-1; D gene: .
CDR3 DNA: TGTGCCAGCAGCCCTCAGACAGTTAGGACCTACGAGCAGTACTTC; CDR3 protein: CASSPQTVRTYEQYF; V gene: TRBV28; clone size: few; J gene: TRBJ2-7; D gene: .
CDR3 DNA: TGTGCCAGCAGCCACACTGGAAACACCATATATTTT; CDR3 protein: CASSHTGNTIYF; V gene: TRBV14; clone size: .; J gene: TRBJ1-3; D gene: .
CDR3 DNA: TGTGCCAGCAGCTTATCCGGGAAGCGCAACGGGGAGCTGTTTTTT; CDR3 protein: CASSLSGKRNGELFF; V gene: TRBV7-2; clone size: .; J gene: TRBJ2-2; D gene: .
CDR3 DNA: TGTGCCAGCAGTACCTTCGGGGGGGGCCACGAGCAGTACTTC; CDR3 protein: CASSTFGGGHEQYF; V gene: TRBV27; clone size: .; J gene: TRBJ2-7; D gene: TRBD2
CDR3 DNA: TGTGCCAGCAGTAAAATGCTGGGACTAGCGGGGCTTCCTATCATTACAGATACGCAGTATTTT; CDR3 protein: CASSKMLGLAGLPIITDTQYF; V gene: TRBV11-2; clone size: .; J gene: TRBJ2-3; D gene: TRBD2
CDR3 DNA: TGTGCCACACCGGGGGGCGCGGGGAACTATGGCTACACCTTC; CDR3 protein: CATPGGAGNYGYTF; V gene: TRBV12-3/TRBV12-4; clone size: few; J gene: TRBJ1-2; D gene: .
CDR3 DNA: TGTGCCAGCAGCCAAGACAGGAATACCTACGAGCAGTACTTC; CDR3 protein: CASSQDRNTYEQYF; V gene: TRBV7-2; clone size: .; J gene: TRBJ2-7; D gene: .
CDR3 DNA: TGTGCCAGCAGCCAAGTAGGGCATCGTCTCACGGGTACGCAGTATTTT; CDR3 protein: CASSQVGHRLTGTQYF; V gene: TRBV14; clone size: .; J gene: TRBJ2-3; D gene: .
CDR3 DNA: TGTGCCAGCAGTCCAGGGTTTTCGGAGCAGTACTTC; CDR3 protein: CASSPGFSEQYF; V gene: TRBV7-2; clone size: many; J gene: TRBJ2-7; D gene: .
CDR3 DNA: TGTGCCAGCAGCTTATGGACAGGGCCAACGGACACTGAAGCTTTCTTT; CDR3 protein: CASSLWTGPTDTEAFF; V gene: TRBV11-2; clone size: many; J gene: TRBJ1-1; D gene: TRBD1
CDR3 DNA: TGTGCCAGCAGCTTAGTAGCGGGAGGGCCGGTCGGAGAGACCCAGTACTTC; CDR3 protein: CASSLVAGGPVGETQYF; V gene: TRBV7-9; clone size: .; J gene: TRBJ2-5; D gene: TRBD2